This record covers a single T cell receptor beta chain. Its antigen is still unknown. This entry is derived from a study of shared clonotypes between healthy human individuals. The CDR3 consists of 15 residues. Trimming removed 0 bases at V and 5 bases at J, with 10 bases between. Germline CDR1 and CDR2: MNHEY and SVGAGI. General study results and limits: Some naive CD4 clonotypes, 4% to 6%, turned up in common across a handful of donors.

The repertoire was sequenced with immunoSEQ multiplex PCR; TCRdb's copy has only in-frame clones and lacks some. Of 1.4 million to 1.5 million clones listed, roughly 97% are singletons. The source material was naive CD4+ T cells sorted from blood. Subset in this sample: CD45RA+ positively selected. The clonotype was recovered from a man aged 25 to 40 in good health. The chain carries TRBV6-5 and TRBJ1-4; maybe TRBD1 (6 bases). CDR3 loop: CASSYSWRGNEKLFF. Here the CDR3 DNA reads TGTGCCAGCAGTTACTCTTGGAGGGGGAATGAAAAACTGTTTTTT.